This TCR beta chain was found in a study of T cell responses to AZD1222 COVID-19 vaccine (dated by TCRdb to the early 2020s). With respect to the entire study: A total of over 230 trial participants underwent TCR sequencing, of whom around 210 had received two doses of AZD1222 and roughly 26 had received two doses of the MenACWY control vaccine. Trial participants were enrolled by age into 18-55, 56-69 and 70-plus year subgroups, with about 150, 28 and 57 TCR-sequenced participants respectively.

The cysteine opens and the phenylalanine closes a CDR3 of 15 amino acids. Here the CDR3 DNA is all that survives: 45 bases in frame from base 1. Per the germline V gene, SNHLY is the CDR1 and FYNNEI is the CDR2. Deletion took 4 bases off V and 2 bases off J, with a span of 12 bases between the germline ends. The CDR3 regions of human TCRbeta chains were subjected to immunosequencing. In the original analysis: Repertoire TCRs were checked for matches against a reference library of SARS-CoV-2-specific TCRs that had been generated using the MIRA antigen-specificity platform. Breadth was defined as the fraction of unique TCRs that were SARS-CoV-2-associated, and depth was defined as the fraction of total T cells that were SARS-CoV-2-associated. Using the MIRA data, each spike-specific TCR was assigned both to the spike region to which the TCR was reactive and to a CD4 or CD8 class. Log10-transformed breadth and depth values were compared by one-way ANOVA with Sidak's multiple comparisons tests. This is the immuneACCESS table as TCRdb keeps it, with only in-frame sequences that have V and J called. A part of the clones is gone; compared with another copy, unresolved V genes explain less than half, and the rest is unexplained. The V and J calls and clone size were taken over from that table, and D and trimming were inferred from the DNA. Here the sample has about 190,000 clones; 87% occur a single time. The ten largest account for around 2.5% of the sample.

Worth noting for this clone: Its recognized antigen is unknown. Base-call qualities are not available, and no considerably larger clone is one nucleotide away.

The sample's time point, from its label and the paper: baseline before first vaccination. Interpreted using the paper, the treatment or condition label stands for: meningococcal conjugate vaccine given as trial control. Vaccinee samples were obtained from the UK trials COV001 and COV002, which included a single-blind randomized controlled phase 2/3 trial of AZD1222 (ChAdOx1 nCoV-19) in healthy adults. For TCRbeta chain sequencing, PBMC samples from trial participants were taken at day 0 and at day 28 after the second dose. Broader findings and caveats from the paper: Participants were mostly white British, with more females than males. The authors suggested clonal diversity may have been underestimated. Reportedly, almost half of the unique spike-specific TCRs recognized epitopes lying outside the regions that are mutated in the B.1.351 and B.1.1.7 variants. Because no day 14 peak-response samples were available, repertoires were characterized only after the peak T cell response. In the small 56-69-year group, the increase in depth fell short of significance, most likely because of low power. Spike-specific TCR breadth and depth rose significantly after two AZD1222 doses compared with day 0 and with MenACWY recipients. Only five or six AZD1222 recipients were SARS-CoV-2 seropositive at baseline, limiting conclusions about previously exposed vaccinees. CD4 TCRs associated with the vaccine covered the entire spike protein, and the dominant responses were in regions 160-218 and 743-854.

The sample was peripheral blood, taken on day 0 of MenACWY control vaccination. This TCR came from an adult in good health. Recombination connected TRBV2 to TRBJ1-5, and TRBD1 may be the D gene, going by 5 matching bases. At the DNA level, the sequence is TGTGCCAGCAGTGCGGGGGAGGTCGGCAATCAGCCCCAGCATTTT. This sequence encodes CASSAGEVGNQPQHF.